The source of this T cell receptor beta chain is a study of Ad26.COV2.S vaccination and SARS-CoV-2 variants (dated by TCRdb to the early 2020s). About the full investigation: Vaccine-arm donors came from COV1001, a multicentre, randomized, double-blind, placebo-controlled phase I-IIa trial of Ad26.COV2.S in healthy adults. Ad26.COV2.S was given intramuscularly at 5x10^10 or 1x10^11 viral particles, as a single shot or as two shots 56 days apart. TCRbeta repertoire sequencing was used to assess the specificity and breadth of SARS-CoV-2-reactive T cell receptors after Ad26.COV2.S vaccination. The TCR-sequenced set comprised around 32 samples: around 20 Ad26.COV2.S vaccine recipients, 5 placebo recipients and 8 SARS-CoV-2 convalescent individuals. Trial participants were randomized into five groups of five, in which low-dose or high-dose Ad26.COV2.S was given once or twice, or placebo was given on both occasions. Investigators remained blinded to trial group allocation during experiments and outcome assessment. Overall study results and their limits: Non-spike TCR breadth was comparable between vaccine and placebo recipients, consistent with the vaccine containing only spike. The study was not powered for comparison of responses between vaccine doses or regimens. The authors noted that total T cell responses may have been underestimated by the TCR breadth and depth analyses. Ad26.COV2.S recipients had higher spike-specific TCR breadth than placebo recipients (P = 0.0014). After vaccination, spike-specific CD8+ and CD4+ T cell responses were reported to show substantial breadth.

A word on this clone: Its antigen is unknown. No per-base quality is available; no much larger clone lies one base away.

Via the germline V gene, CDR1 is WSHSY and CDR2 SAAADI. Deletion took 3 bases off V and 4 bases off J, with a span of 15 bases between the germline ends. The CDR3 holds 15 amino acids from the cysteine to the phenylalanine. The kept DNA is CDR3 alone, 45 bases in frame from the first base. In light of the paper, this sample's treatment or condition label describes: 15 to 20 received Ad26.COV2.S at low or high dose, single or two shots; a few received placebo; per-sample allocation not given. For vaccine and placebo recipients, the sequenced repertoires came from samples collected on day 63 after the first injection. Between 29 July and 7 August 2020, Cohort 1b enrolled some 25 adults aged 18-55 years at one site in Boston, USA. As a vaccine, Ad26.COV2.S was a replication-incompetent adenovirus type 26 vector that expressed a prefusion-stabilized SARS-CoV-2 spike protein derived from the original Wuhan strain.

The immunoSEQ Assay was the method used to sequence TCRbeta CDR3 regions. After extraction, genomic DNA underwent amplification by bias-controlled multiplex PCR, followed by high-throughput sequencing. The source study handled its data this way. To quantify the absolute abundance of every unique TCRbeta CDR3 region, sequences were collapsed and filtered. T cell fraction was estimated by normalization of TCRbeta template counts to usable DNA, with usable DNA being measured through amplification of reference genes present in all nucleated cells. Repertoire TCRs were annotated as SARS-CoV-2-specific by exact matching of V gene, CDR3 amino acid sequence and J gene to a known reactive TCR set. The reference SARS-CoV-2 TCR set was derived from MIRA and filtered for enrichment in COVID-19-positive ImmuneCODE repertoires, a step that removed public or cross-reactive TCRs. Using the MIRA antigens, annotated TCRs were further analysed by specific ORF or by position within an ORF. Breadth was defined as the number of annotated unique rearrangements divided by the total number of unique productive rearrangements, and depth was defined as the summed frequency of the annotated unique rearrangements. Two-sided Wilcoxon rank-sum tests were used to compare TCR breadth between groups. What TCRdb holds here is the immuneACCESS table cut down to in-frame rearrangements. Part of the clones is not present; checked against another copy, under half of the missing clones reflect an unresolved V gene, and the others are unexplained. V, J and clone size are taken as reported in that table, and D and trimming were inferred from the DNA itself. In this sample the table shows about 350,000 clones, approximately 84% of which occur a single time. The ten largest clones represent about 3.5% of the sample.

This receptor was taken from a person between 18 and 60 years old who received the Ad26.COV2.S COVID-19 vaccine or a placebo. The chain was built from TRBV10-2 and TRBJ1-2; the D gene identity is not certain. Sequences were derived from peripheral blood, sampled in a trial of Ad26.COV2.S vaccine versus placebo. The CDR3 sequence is CASSDEGAYFYGYTF. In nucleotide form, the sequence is TGCGCCAGCAGTGATGAGGGAGCTTACTTCTATGGCTACACCTTC.